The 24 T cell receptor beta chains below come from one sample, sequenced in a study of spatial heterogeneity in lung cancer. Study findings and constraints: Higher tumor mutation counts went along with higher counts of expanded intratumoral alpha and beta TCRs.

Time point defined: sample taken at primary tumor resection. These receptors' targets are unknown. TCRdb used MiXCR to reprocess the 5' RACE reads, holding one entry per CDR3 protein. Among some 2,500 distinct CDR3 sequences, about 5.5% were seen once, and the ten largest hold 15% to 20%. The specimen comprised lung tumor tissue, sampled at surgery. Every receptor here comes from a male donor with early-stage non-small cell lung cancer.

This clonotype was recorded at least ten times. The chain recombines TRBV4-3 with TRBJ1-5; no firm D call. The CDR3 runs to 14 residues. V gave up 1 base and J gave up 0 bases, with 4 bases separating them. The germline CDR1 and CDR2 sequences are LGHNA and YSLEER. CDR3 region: CASSQATSNQPQHF. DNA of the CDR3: TGCGCCAGCAGCCAAGCCACTAGCAATCAGCCCCAGCATTTT.

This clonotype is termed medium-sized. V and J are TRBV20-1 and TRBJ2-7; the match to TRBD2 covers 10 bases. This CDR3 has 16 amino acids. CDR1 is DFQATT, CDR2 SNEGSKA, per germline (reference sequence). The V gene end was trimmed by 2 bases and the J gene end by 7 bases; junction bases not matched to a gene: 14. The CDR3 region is CSARPPESGGAGEQYF. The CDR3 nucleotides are TGCAGTGCTAGACCGCCGGAGAGCGGGGGGGCGGGGGAGCAGTACTTC.

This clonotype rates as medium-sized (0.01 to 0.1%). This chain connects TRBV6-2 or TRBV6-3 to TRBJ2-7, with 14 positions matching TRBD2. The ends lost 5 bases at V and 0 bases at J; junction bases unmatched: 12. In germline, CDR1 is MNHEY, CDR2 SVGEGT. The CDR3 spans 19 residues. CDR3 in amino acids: CASSQEGLAGAGSSYEQYF. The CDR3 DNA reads TGTGCCAGCAGTCAAGAGGGACTAGCGGGAGCGGGGAGCTCCTACGAGCAGTACTTC.

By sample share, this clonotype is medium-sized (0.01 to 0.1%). The CDR3: CASRLGGNSPLHF. DNA for the CDR3: TGTGCCAGCCGGCTGGGGGGGAATTCACCCCTCCACTTT. The V gene is TRBV7-3, the J gene TRBJ1-6; D is perhaps TRBD1 (5 bases). The germline V gene encodes CDR1 SGHTA and CDR2 FQGTGA. The CDR3 is 13 residues long. With 8 bases removed from V and 7 bases from J, the gap between germline ends came to 12 bases.

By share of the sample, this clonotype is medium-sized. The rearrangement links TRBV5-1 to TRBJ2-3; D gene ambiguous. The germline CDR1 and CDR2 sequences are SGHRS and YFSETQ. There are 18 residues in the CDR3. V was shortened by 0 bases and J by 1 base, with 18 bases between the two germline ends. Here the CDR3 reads CASSLVPPGPLRTDTQYF. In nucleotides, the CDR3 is TGCGCCAGCAGCTTGGTGCCGCCTGGACCTTTACGCACAGATACGCAGTATTTT.

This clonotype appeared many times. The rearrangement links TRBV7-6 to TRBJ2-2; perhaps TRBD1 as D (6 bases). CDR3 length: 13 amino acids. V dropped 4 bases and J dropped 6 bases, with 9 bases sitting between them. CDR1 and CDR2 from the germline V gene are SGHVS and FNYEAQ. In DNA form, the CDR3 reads TGTGCCAGCAGCTCACAGGGTGCCGGGGAGCTGTTTTTT. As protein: CASSSQGAGELFF.

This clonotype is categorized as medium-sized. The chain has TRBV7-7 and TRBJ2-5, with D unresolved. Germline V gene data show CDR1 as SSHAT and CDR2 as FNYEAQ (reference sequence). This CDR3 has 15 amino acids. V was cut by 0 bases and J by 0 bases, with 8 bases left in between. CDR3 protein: CASSLAMGNQETQYF. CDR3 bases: TGTGCCAGCAGCTTAGCGATGGGGAACCAAGAGACCCAGTACTTC.

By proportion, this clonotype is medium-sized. CDR3 region: CASSQRTGQGGTEAFF. CDR3 nucleotides: TGCGCCAGCAGCCAACGGACGGGACAGGGCGGTACTGAAGCTTTCTTT. The rearrangement uses TRBV4-3 and TRBJ1-1, with TRBD1 matching 9 bases. The CDR3 is made up of 16 amino acids. Trimming removed 2 bases from V and 5 bases from J; junction bases left unmatched: 9. Germline V lookup: CDR1 LGHNA, CDR2 YSLEER.

The CDR3, as DNA: TGTGCCAGCAGTTCTGGGGGCAGCAATCAGCCCCAGCATTTT. Its translation is CASSSGGSNQPQHF. V is TRBV6-5 and J is TRBJ1-5; tentatively, D is TRBD1 (6 bases). The ends were cut back, 4 bases at V and 1 base at J, with 8 bases in the middle. The CDR3 runs to 14 residues. The V gene's germline CDR1 is MNHEY and CDR2 SVGAGI.

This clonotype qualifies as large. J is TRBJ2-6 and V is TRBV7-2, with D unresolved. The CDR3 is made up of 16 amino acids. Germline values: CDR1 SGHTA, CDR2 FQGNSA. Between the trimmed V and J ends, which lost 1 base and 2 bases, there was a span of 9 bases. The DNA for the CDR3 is TGTGCCAGCAGCTTAGGGCCTGGGGCTGGGGCCAACGTCCTGACTTTC. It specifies CASSLGPGAGANVLTF.

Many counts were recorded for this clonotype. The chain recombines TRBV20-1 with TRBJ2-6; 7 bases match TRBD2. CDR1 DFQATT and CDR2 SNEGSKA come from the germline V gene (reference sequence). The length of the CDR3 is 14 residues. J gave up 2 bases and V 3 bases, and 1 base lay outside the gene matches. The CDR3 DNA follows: TGCAGTGCTAGGGGAGGGACTGGGGCCAACGTCCTGACTTTC. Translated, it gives CSARGGTGANVLTF.

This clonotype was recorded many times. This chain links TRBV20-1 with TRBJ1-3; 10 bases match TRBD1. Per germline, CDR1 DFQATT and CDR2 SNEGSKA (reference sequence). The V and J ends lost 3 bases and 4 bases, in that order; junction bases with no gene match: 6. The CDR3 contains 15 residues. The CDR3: CSASLDRGVGNTIYF. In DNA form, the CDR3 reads TGCAGTGCTAGTTTGGACAGGGGGGTAGGAAACACCATATATTTT.

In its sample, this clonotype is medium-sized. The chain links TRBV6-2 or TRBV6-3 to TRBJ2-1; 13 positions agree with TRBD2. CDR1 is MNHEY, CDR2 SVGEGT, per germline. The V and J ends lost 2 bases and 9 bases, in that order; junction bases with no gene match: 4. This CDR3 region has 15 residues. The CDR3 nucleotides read TGTGCCAGCAGTTACAGACTAGCGGGAGGTAGTGAGCAGTTCTTC. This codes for CASSYRLAGGSEQFF.

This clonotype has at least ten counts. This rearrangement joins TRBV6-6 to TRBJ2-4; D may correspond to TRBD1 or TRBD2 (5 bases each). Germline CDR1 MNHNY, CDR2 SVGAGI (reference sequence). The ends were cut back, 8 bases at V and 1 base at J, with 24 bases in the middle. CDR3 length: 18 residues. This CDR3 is CASSYSSVGVAAKNIQYF. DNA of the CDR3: TGTGCCAGCTCTTACTCGAGTGTGGGGGTAGCGGCCAAAAACATTCAGTACTTC.

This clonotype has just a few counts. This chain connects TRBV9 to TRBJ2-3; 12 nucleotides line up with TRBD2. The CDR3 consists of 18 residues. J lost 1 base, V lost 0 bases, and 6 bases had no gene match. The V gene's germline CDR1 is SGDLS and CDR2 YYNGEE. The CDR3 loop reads CASSVGPSGGARTDTQYF. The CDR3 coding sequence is TGTGCCAGCAGCGTAGGCCCTAGCGGGGGGGCTCGCACAGATACGCAGTATTTT.

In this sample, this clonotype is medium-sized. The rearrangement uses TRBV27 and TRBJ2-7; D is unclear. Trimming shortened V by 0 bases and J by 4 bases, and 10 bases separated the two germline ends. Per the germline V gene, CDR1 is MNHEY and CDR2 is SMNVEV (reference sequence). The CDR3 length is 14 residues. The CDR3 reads CASSLSLSLYEQYF. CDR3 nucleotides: TGTGCCAGCAGTTTATCGCTATCCCTATACGAGCAGTACTTC.

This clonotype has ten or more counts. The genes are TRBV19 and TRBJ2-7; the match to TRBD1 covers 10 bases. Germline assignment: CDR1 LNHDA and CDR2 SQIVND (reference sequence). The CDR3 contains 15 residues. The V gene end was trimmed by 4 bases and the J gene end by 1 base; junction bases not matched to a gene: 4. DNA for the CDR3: TGTGCCAGTAGTACTTGGGACAGGGGTTCCTACGAGCAGTACTTC. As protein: CASSTWDRGSYEQYF.

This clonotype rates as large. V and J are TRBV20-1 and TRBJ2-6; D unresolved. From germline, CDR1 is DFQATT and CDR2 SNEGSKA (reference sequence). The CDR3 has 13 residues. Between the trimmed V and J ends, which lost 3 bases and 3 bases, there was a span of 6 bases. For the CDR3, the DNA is TGCAGTGCTAGGGAAAGTGGGGCCAACGTCCTGACTTTC. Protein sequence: CSARESGANVLTF.

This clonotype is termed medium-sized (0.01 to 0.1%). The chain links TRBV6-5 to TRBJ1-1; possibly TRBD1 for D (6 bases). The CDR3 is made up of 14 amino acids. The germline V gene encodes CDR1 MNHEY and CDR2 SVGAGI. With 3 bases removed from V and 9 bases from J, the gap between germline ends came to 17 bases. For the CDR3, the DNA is TGTGCCAGCAGTTATTCCCGGGACATGACTCAAGCTTTCTTT. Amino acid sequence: CASSYSRDMTQAFF.

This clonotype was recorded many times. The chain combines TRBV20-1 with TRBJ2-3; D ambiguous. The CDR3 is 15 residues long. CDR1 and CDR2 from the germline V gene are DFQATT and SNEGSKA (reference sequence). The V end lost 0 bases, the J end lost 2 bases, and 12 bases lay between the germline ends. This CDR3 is CSARDWSPITDTQYF. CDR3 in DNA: TGCAGTGCTAGAGATTGGAGCCCAATCACAGATACGCAGTATTTT.

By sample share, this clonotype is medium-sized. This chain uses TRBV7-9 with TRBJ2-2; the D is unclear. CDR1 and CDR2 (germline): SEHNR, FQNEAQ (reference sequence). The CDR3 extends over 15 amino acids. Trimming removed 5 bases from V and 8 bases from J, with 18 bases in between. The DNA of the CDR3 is TGTGCCAGCAGCCCTTTGAGGCAGGCCATAGGGGAGCTGTTTTTT. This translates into CASSPLRQAIGELFF.

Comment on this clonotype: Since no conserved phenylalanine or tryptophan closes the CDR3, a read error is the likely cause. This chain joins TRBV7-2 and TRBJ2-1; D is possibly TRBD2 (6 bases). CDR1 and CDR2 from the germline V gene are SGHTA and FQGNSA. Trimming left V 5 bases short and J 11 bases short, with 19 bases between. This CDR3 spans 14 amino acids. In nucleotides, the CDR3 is TGTGCCAGCAGCCCCGCCCCGGGGGTGGATAAGCAGTTCTCC. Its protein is CASSPAPGVDKQFS.

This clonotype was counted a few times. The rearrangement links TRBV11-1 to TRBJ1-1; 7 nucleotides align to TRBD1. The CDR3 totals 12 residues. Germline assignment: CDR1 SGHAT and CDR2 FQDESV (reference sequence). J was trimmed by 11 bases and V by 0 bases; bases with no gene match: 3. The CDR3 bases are TGTGCCAGCAGCTTAGCCGACAGGGTTGCTTTCTTT. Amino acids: CASSLADRVAFF.

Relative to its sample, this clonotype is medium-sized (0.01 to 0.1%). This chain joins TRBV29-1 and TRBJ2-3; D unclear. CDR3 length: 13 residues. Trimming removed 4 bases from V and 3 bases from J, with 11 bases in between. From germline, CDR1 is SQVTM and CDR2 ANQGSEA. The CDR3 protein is CSVGTETTDTQYF. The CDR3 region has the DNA TGCAGCGTTGGGACCGAGACAACAGATACGCAGTATTTT.